This TCR beta chain was recorded in a study of cytomegalovirus exposure and HLA in healthy donors listed by TCRdb under 2017. Study-level background: In an earlier analysis of fewer than 750 of the donors, around 300 Gb of sequence data and about 110 million unique TCR beta sequences from approximately 180 million T cells were reported. An early release that covered more than 550 HLA-typed donors contained approximately 300 gigabases of sequencing data and roughly 84 million unique TCR sequences. Of the roughly 420 genotyped donors, 81% were placed in the genetic ancestry cluster associated with self-reported Caucasian donors. The study was designed to test whether signatures of past pathogen exposure could be identified by cataloging public T cell receptors. The T cell repertoires of about 700 subjects were profiled by immunosequencing and related to cytomegalovirus serostatus. Along with the approximately 650-subject first cohort, a separate validation cohort of roughly 110 different subjects was used. To predict cytomegalovirus infection status, the study brought together high-throughput TCR immunosequencing, statistical association of individual TCRs with disease status, and machine learning. In a later analysis, previously published TCR beta repertoires from fewer than 750 donors were re-analyzed and high-resolution HLA genotyping was added so that TCR occurrence patterns could be studied. Rather than drawing on any new phenotypic data, the later analysis identified candidate immune exposures from TCR beta sequences and the way those sequences occurred across donors. An earlier analysis of some 600 of the donors applied high-throughput TCR beta sequencing to assess whether each TCR beta V gene segment acted as functional or pseudogenic. Alongside the repertoire data, information on donor age, sex, ethnicity and CMV serostatus was compiled. A later genetic analysis used genome-wide SNP genotypes for about 65% of the 666 donors, treating that subset as a discovery cohort. Every discovery cohort repertoire had been produced on one sequencing platform. HLA typing included class I and class II loci at four-digit resolution. Typing coverage varied by locus: roughly 629-640 donors for A, B, C, DRB1 and DQB1; some 520 for DQA1; around 570 for DPA1; roughly 450 for DPB1. About five DR-DQ haplotypes were treated as single units for association and clustering because of strong linkage in the cohort. Among 300 to 450 genotyped donors of the cohort, an average of around 240,000 unique TCR beta nucleotide sequences were sequenced per donor, roughly 20% of them non-productive. Overall study results and their limits: This cohort had only TCR beta chains sequenced, and the lack of alpha or paired-chain data limited which features could be detected. Correlated functional status among segregating V segments might be attributable to linkage disequilibrium, but an unknown experimental factor could not be ruled out. Compared with the roughly 670-donor mean, donors in an Asian-associated ancestry cluster had fewer N-insertions in productive TCRs, according to a later genetic analysis. In an earlier analysis of several hundred of the donors, most TCR beta V segments were observed in productive rearrangements about 90% or about 30% of the time, broadly matching IMGT annotations. A further reported finding was that TCR beta sequences accurately predicted the HLA-A and HLA-B alleles for most subjects in the first cohort. Because HLA typing was unavailable for some donors at each locus, only the typed subset was used in association tests. For the cohort, immune exposure information was limited to CMV serostatus. Most TCR sequences were observed very rarely across donors, whereas some public TCRs were present in many individuals. Presence/absence analyses assumed roughly uniform sequencing depth across donors, an assumption that may not hold. At a false discovery rate of 0.05, a later analysis linked 16,951 TCR beta sequences to specific HLA alleles. When HLA alleles, especially DR and DQ, strongly co-occurred, attributing TCR associations to individual alleles was difficult. A later genetic analysis associated a missense DCLRE1C variant with V-gene and J-gene trimming of TCR beta chains, and an independent cohort replicated the association. Some IMGT-functional V segments, including TRBV6-2 and TRBV6-3, could not be told apart with the 87-base-pair reads, so those segments were excluded. It was suggested by the authors that the approach could potentially be generalized to other disease states and immunological phenotypes. The classifier was reported to diagnose cytomegalovirus status with high specificity and sensitivity in both the original cohort and the validation cohort. A group of highly shared sequence variants was considered likely to be a technical artifact of the sequencing pipeline. In a later analysis, HLA-associated TCR beta chains showed more clonal expansion and lower generation probabilities than non-associated chains that were equally common. According to a later analysis, parvovirus B19, influenza, CMV and Epstein-Barr virus appeared linked to several top co-occurrence clusters. According to a later analysis, most CMV-associated TCR beta chains appeared to be HLA-restricted, and the HLA associations seemed to be driven largely by CMV exposure. A few of the identified cytomegalovirus-associated TCR beta chains were confirmed in vitro to be specific for cytomegalovirus antigens. Because counts were too low, roughly 18 rarely observed V segments, including chromosome 9 orphons, were left out of the earlier analysis of 500 to 750 of the donors. The study gave a list of 150 to 200 TCR beta chains associated with cytomegalovirus. In a later analysis, TCR association rates were found to vary across HLA loci, with the most associated TCRs seen for DRB1 alleles and the fewest for HLA-C alleles.

Library preparation was by the immunoSEQ multiplex PCR assay. A mixture of 60 forward primers for TCR Vbeta segments and 13 reverse primers for TCR Jbeta segments was used in the multiplex PCR. The CDR3 region of rearranged TCR beta genes was amplified from genomic DNA with a multiplex PCR assay. Amplified TCR beta libraries were sequenced as 87-base-pair reads on the Illumina HiSeq System. In the source study's methods: Across the 670 or so repertoires, a later analysis counted 80 million or so unique TCR beta chains, around 11 million of which were shared by at least two donors. Raw reads were error-corrected and collapsed into unique sequences by a nearest-neighbor algorithm in which closely related sequences were merged to remove PCR and sequencing errors. V, D and J gene segments were assigned by aligning CDR3 sequences to IMGT reference sequences. Each retained sequence needed at least a six-nucleotide match to both a V gene segment and a J gene segment. A rearrangement counted as productive if the CDR3 had no stop codons and remained in frame with V and J, and every other rearrangement counted as non-productive. CDR3 was defined by IMGT convention, running from the second conserved V-encoded cysteine to the conserved J-encoded phenylalanine. The earlier analysis of a few hundred of the donors excluded sequences that lacked an unambiguous match to a single V gene segment. In an earlier analysis of almost 600 of the donors, a V segment was called functional when productive rearrangements were above 56.7%, and segregating when the standard deviation between donors exceeded 5%. A statistical classification framework was built to diagnose cytomegalovirus status from the catalog of TCR beta chain sequences. V and J gene assignment, in a later analysis, came from comparing TCR nucleotide sequences with IMGT/GENE-DB human TR gene sequences. Using the TCRdist pipeline, a later analysis assigned CDR3 sequences along with most-parsimonious VDJ recombination scenarios. In a later analysis, every TCR beta chain was defined by the combination of its CDR3 amino acid sequence and its V-gene family, and reads without a unique V-gene family were dropped. To address suspected cross-contamination and a sequencing artifact, a later analysis removed 550 to 750 highly shared, low-generation-probability nucleotide sequences. A later analysis calculated a clonal expansion index for each public chain from normalized within-repertoire ranks of inferred template counts. In a later analysis, generation probabilities were computed using a VDJ recombination model fitted to out-of-frame rearrangements, and the results were checked against IGoR. In a later analysis, hypergeometric tests were used to score TCR-TCR, TCR-HLA and TCR-CMV co-occurrence, with a repertoire-size bias correction applied to TCR pairs. In a later analysis, false discovery rates were estimated by permuting HLA or CMV assignments 20 times. A later analysis grouped co-occurring TCRs with DBSCAN, adding TCRdist sequence similarity when clustering within HLA-allele-positive subsets. Repertoires with fewer than 30,000 or more than 120,000 public chains were left out of co-occurrence clustering, as were five repertoires with anomalous nucleotide sharing. The clones in this table, taken by TCRdb from immuneACCESS, are in-frame only. Not every clone is retained; where verified, under half of the shortfall comes from an unresolved V gene, and the cause of the rest is unknown. V and J calls and clone size are those listed in that table; D and trimming were worked out from the DNA. Recorded for this sample are under 200,000 clones; 60% to 75% of them occurred a single time. Approximately 3.1% of the sample goes to the ten largest clones.

Points on this clone: The specificity of this receptor is unknown. No qualities accompany the bases; no much larger clone lies one base away.

Germline trimming amounts to 4 bases on V and 1 base on J, with 3 as the count of junction bases outside the gene matches. The CDR3 goes from the cysteine to the phenylalanine over 14 residues. Only the CDR3 region is kept as DNA, spanning 42 bases read in frame from base 1. CDR1 is given as WSHSY and CDR2 as SAAADI, both from the germline V gene. In total, 666 healthy bone marrow donors made up the cohort. At the time of sampling, all cohort members were nominally healthy, though unrecorded immune exposures were likely present. The donor was CMV seropositive and belonged to the group of 250 to 300 seropositive cohort members. A peripheral blood sample was provided by each donor, and peripheral blood mononuclear cells were used for TCR beta sequencing. Genomic DNA was extracted from the blood cell samples with the Qiagen DNeasy Blood Extraction Kit.

This chain joins TRBV10-2 to TRBJ1-1; TRBD1 lines up with 7 middle nucleotides. Sequencing was carried out using PBMCs. The receptor was derived from a woman in her fifties or sixties in good health and CMV-seropositive. The CDR3 reads CASSGQGENTEAFF. The nucleotide sequence reads as follows: TGCGCCAGCAGTGGTCAGGGGGAGAACACTGAAGCTTTCTTT.